Following are 22 T cell receptor beta chains from one sample sequenced in a study of shared clonotypes between healthy human individuals. This table comes from immunoSEQ multiplex PCR, and its TCRdb copy is limited to in-frame clones, with some not included. Here the sample spans over a million clones, roughly 96% being singletons. The specimen sequenced was naive CD4+ T cells sorted from blood. Subset denoted: CD45RA+ positively selected. All receptors derive from a man aged 30 to 45 in good health.

The chain uses TRBV29-1 and TRBJ1-1, with 9 nucleotides matching TRBD1. The CDR3 loop spans 13 amino acids. Germline CDR1 reads SQVTM; CDR2 reads ANQGSEA. After removal of 6 bases from V and 5 bases from J, the junction contained 7 bases not matched to a gene. The CDR3 region has the DNA TGCAGCGTAGGACAGGGGACGGGGACTGAAGCTTTCTTT. This translates into CSVGQGTGTEAFF.

Turning to this clone: A junction boundary mismatches the germline segment, possibly from a read error. For the CDR3, the DNA is TGTGCCAGCAGGGGACAGGACAATGGGCAGTTCTTC. It is translated as CASRGQDNGQFF. V and J are TRBV2 and TRBJ2-1; 8 nucleotides line up with TRBD1. Germline CDR1 and CDR2: SNHLY and FYNNEI. This CDR3 contains 12 residues.

This clone was observed a few times. The chain is built from TRBV6-5 and TRBJ2-2; D gene ambiguous. Trimming pared 5 bases from V and 2 bases from J, leaving 0 bases between. The germline CDR1 and CDR2 sequences are MNHEY and SVGAGI. The CDR3 runs 11 residues. CDR3 nucleotide sequence: TGTGCCAGCAGTAACACCGGGGAGCTGTTTTTT. Translated: CASSNTGELFF.

V and J are TRBV9 and TRBJ2-7; possible D gene TRBD1, 6 bases. Trimming pared 0 bases from V and 4 bases from J, leaving 17 bases between. Germline CDR1 is SGDLS and CDR2 is YYNGEE. The CDR3 covers 16 residues. CDR3: CASSVDPGGIGYEQYF. Here the CDR3 DNA reads TGTGCCAGCAGCGTAGATCCTGGGGGCATAGGGTACGAGCAGTACTTC. The variable domain in full, completed from reference TRBV9 and TRBJ2-7, reads DSGVTQTPKHLITATGQRVTLRCSPRSGDLSVYWYQQSLDQGLQFLIQYYNGEERAKGNILERFSAQQFPDLHSELNLSSLELGDSALYFCASSVDPGGIGYEQYFGPGTRLTVT.

This chain joins TRBV2 and TRBJ2-3; TRBD2 aligns across 13 bases. The CDR3 is 17 residues long. J was trimmed by 0 bases and V by 6 bases; bases with no gene match: 6. The germline gives CDR1 SNHLY, CDR2 FYNNEI. In DNA, the CDR3 is TGTGCCAGCAGAAAGGGACTAGCGGGGCCTAGCACAGATACGCAGTATTTT. Translated: CASRKGLAGPSTDTQYF.

This clone was picked up one time. DNA of the CDR3: TGTGCCAGCAGTGCCCTCAGGCAGGTCGAGCAGTACTTC. Encoded protein: CASSALRQVEQYF. The chain couples TRBV6-1 to TRBJ2-7; D is uncertain. This CDR3 has 13 amino acids. V was trimmed by 4 bases and J by 6 bases, leaving 13 bases between them. The germline V gene encodes CDR1 MNHNS and CDR2 SASEGT.

The chain carries TRBV6-5 and TRBJ2-7, with 10 bases that match TRBD2. The CDR3 has 14 amino acids. Germline V CDR1 and CDR2: MNHEY, SVGAGI. J gave up 8 bases and V 7 bases, and 11 bases lay outside the gene matches. The CDR3 here is CASIGLAGVPKQYF. CDR3 sequence (DNA): TGTGCCAGCATAGGGCTAGCGGGAGTACCCAAGCAGTACTTC.

This chain connects TRBV28 to TRBJ2-7; 7 positions match TRBD1. Germline values: CDR1 MDHEN, CDR2 SYDVKM. CDR3 size: 17 residues. J was trimmed by 7 bases and V by 3 bases; bases with no gene match: 18. The CDR3 DNA sequence: TGTGCCAGCAGTTTTAGGCCGGGACAGCTATCAAAATTGGAGCAGTACTTC. Translation gives CASSFRPGQLSKLEQYF.

CDR3 nucleotides: TGTGCCATCAGGGGCGCGGAGGGGGAGACGGGACTTACGCAGTATTTT. Translation gives CAIRGAEGETGLTQYF. This chain joins TRBV10-3 and TRBJ2-3; tentatively, D is TRBD1 or TRBD2 (6 bases each). The length of the CDR3 is 16 residues. Trimming cost V 6 bases and J 8 bases, with 24 bases left between them. Germline CDR1 ENHRY, CDR2 SYGVKD.

The chain links TRBV19 to TRBJ1-3; D gene ambiguous. CDR1 and CDR2 from the germline V gene are LNHDA and SQIVND (reference sequence). This CDR3 has 15 residues. Trimming pared 10 bases from V and 4 bases from J, leaving 20 bases between. DNA of the CDR3: TGTGCCACCGCACCGCGAGGCGGAACGGGAAACACCATATATTTT. It codes for CATAPRGGTGNTIYF.

The rearrangement links TRBV6-6 to TRBJ2-7, with a weak D call TRBD1 (6 bases). This CDR3 spans 14 amino acids. The V gene's germline CDR1 is MNHNY and CDR2 SVGAGI (reference sequence). Trimming stripped 0 bases from V and 7 bases from J, with 13 bases between. For the CDR3, the DNA is TGTGCCAGCAGTTACTCGGGGGCATCAGGGGAGCAGTACTTC. Residues: CASSYSGASGEQYF.

The chain uses TRBV6-6 and TRBJ2-5; 8 nucleotides line up with TRBD2. This CDR3 has 15 amino acids. Trimming at V came to 0 bases and at J to 5 bases, leaving 5 bases not matched to a gene. Germline V lookup: CDR1 MNHNY, CDR2 SVGAGI (reference sequence). CDR3 in amino acids: CASSYSKRERETQYF. For the CDR3, the DNA is TGTGCCAGCAGTTACTCGAAGCGGGAGCGGGAGACCCAGTACTTC.

The chain has TRBV5-1 and TRBJ1-3, with 8 nucleotides matching TRBD1. Trimming removed 4 bases from V and 3 bases from J; junction bases left unmatched: 9. Germline CDR1 is SGHRS and CDR2 is YFSETQ. The CDR3 has 16 amino acids. This CDR3 reads CASSVLSGGDGNTIYF. The CDR3 nucleotides read TGCGCCAGCAGCGTACTATCAGGGGGCGATGGAAACACCATATATTTT.

The chain joins TRBV28 to TRBJ2-7; no definite D call. Germline V lookup: CDR1 MDHEN, CDR2 SYDVKM. The CDR3 has 12 amino acids. V was trimmed by 2 bases and J by 7 bases, leaving 9 bases between them. The CDR3 sequence: CASSLIGWEQYF. CDR3 DNA: TGTGCCAGCAGTTTAATAGGATGGGAGCAGTACTTC.

This chain joins TRBV9 and TRBJ1-5; 7 nucleotides match TRBD1. The junction had 8 bases not matched to a gene; V was cut back by 4 bases and J by 4 bases. The CDR3 totals 15 residues. Germline V gives CDR1 SGDLS, CDR2 YYNGEE. As DNA, the CDR3 is TGTGCCAGCAGCAACCGGGACAGCCTTAATCAGCCCCAGCATTTT. It yields the protein CASSNRDSLNQPQHF. Complete variable domain (other parts from reference TRBV9 and TRBJ1-5): DSGVTQTPKHLITATGQRVTLRCSPRSGDLSVYWYQQSLDQGLQFLIQYYNGEERAKGNILERFSAQQFPDLHSELNLSSLELGDSALYFCASSNRDSLNQPQHFGDGTRLSIL.

This chain connects TRBV28 to TRBJ1-2; D gene uncertain. Trimming left V 11 bases short and J 1 base short, with 11 bases between. The CDR3 is 12 residues long. CDR1 MDHEN and CDR2 SYDVKM come from the germline V gene. CDR3 nucleotides: TGTGCCTGTCGGGAGATTAACTATGGCTACACCTTC. Encoded protein: CACREINYGYTF.

This clone appeared a single time. Other nucleotide sequences from this sample produce the same CDR3. The rearrangement joins TRBV18 to TRBJ2-1; D remains unclear. V lost 1 base and J 2 bases, leaving 9 bases between the germline ends. The CDR3 loop spans 15 amino acids. Germline V gene data show CDR1 as KGHSH and CDR2 as LQKENI. CDR3 DNA: TGTGCCAGCTCACCACTGGGCGGAACCTACAATGAGCAGTTCTTC. Translating gives CASSPLGGTYNEQFF.

The gene calls are TRBV10-2 and TRBJ1-1; 7 bases match TRBD1. V shed 3 bases and J 6 bases; nucleotides not matched to a gene: 13. The CDR3 has 16 residues. Germline V lookup: CDR1 WSHSY, CDR2 SAAADI. The CDR3 sequence is CASSDPRDSGGSEAFF. In DNA, the CDR3 is TGCGCCAGCAGTGACCCAAGGGACAGCGGGGGCTCTGAAGCTTTCTTT.

This rearrangement joins TRBV7-9 to TRBJ2-2; tentatively, D is TRBD2 (6 bases). Germline values: CDR1 SEHNR, CDR2 FQNEAQ (reference sequence). Trimming took 7 bases from V and 3 from J, leaving 24 bases between them. The CDR3 has 18 residues. In DNA form, the CDR3 reads TGTGCCAGCAATCCCCCCGAAGATCGCGCGGGGTACACCGGGGAGCTGTTTTTT. Protein product: CASNPPEDRAGYTGELFF.

The V call is TRBV11-2, the J call TRBJ1-3, with D unclear. This CDR3 contains 15 residues. V was clipped by 6 bases and J by 0 bases, with 12 bases between them. The V gene's germline CDR1 is SGHAT and CDR2 FQNNGV. CDR3 loop: CASSWTGDSGNTIYF. The CDR3 bases are TGTGCCAGCAGTTGGACGGGAGACTCTGGAAACACCATATATTTT.

The gene calls are TRBV9 and TRBJ2-5; TRBD2 aligns across 7 bases. J lost 1 base, V lost 0 bases, and 3 bases had no gene match. Germline V CDR1 and CDR2: SGDLS, YYNGEE. This CDR3 region has 15 residues. The CDR3 sequence is CASSVAPSGQETQYF. The CDR3 bases are TGTGCCAGCAGCGTAGCCCCTAGCGGCCAAGAGACCCAGTACTTC.

The rearrangement uses TRBV5-1 and TRBJ2-3; 13 bases fit TRBD2. The CDR3 has 16 amino acids. J lost 5 bases, V lost 4 bases, and 7 bases had no gene match. Germline V gives CDR1 SGHRS, CDR2 YFSETQ. In DNA, the CDR3 is TGCGCCAGCAGCACACTAGCGGGAGGGCCAGGAGATACGCAGTATTTT. Residues: CASSTLAGGPGDTQYF. Filled out from reference TRBV5-1 and TRBJ2-3, the complete variable domain reads KAGVTQTPRYLIKTRGQQVTLSCSPISGHRSVSWYQQTPGQGLQFLFEYFSETQRNKGNFPGRFSGRQFSNSRSEMNVSTLELGDSALYLCASSTLAGGPGDTQYFGPGTRLTVL.